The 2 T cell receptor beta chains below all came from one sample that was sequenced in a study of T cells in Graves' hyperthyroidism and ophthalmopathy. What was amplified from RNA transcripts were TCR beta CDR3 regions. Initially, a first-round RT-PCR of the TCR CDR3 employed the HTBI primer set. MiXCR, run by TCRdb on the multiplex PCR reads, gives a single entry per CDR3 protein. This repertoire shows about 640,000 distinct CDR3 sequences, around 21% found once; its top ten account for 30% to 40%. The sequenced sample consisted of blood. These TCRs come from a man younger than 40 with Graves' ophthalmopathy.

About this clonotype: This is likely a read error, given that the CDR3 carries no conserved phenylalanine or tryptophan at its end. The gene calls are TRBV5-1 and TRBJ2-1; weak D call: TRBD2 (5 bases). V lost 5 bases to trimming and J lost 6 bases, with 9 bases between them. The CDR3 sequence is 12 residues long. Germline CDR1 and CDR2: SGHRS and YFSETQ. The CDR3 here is CASRTSGNEQFS. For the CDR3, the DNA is TGCGCCAGCAGGACGAGCGGCAATGAGCAGTTCTCC.

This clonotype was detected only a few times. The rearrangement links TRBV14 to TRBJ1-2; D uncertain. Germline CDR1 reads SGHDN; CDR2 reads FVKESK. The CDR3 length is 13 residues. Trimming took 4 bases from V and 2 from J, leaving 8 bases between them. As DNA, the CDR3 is TGTGCCAGCAGCCCGATTGGAAACTATGGCTACACCTTC. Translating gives CASSPIGNYGYTF.